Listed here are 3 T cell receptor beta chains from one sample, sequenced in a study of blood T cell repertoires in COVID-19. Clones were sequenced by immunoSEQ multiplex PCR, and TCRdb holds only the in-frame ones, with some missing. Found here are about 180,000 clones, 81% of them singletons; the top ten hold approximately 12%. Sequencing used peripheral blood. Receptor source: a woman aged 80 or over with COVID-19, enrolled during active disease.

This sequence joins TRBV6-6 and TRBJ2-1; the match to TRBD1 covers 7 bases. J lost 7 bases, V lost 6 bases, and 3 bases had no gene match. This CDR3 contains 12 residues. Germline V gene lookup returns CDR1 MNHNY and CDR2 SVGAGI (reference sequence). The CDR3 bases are TGTGCCAGCAGGGAACAGGGGAATGAGCAGTTCTTC. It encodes CASREQGNEQFF.

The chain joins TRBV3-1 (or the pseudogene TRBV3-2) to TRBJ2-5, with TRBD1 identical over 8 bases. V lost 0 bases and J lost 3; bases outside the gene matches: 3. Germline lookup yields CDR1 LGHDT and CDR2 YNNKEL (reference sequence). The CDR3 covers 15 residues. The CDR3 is CASSQEDRVEETQYF. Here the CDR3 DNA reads TGTGCCAGCAGCCAAGAGGACAGGGTAGAAGAGACCCAGTACTTC.

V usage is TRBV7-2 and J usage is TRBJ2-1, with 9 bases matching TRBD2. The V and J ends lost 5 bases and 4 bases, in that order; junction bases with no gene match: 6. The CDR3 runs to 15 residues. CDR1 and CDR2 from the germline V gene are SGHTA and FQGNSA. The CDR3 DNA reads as TGTGCCAGCAGCAAACGACTAGCGGATTACAATGAGCAGTTCTTC. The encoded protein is CASSKRLADYNEQFF.